Sequencing of this TCR beta chain was carried out in a study of blood T cell repertoires in COVID-19. Study at large: There were acute and convalescent COVID-19 samples, and they came from the United States, Italy and Spain.

The CDR3 loop spans 13 amino acids. CDR1 is MNHNY, CDR2 SVGAGI, per germline (reference sequence). Trimming cost V 6 bases and J 1 base, with 10 bases left between them. Here immunoSEQ multiplex PCR was the method, and the copy in TCRdb shows in-frame clones only, minus some. The repertoire consists of about 240,000 clones, with 82% occurring once and the leading ten covering 4.7%. The TCR sequence derives from a woman aged 70-85 years with acute or convalescent COVID-19. V is TRBV6-6 and J is TRBJ2-7; a possible D gene is TRBD1 (6 bases). Sample: peripheral blood. The CDR3 DNA follows: TGTGCCAGCAGACGGACAGAATCCTACGAGCAGTACTTC. It translates to CASRRTESYEQYF.